The 25 T cell receptor beta chains below come from one sample, sequenced in a study of regulatory T cells in long-lasting Graves disease. As for time point: newly diagnosed GD, antithyroid drugs for less than 3 months. The TCR library was prepared using RNA isolated from PBMCs. Investigators prepared the TCR beta libraries by applying iRepertoire HTBI primers and Arm-PCR of CDR3 regions. Using its own MiXCR run on the multiplex PCR reads, TCRdb lists one record per CDR3 protein. The sample lists more than 300,000 distinct CDR3 sequences; 16% were seen once. These records were also assigned to another study, of T cells in Graves' hyperthyroidism and ophthalmopathy.

The sequencing here drew on peripheral blood mononuclear cells (PBMCs), taken at new diagnosis, from a patient treated with antithyroid drugs. The receptor source for this set is a woman under 30 with Graves disease.

Ten or more counts support this clonotype. CDR3 DNA: TGCAGTGCTAGAGCCGGGGCGCGGTCCTACGAGCAGTACTTC. The encoded protein is CSARAGARSYEQYF. The chain combines TRBV20-1 with TRBJ2-7, with D perhaps being TRBD1 or TRBD2 (5 bases each). There are 14 residues in the CDR3. V shed 1 base and J shed 1 base, with 11 bases lying between them. Germline CDR1 and CDR2: DFQATT and SNEGSKA (reference sequence).

This clonotype was recorded many times. This sequence joins TRBV6-2 or TRBV6-3 and TRBJ1-1; TRBD1 might be the D (5 bases). CDR1 and CDR2 from the germline V gene are MNHEY and SVGEGT. The CDR3 has 16 residues. Between the trimmed V and J ends, which lost 3 bases and 2 bases, there was a span of 16 bases. The CDR3: CASSYPGRADNTEAFF. The CDR3 coding sequence is TGTGCCAGCAGTTATCCGGGCAGGGCGGATAACACTGAAGCTTTCTTT.

The gene calls are TRBV5-1 and TRBJ2-5; 7 positions agree with TRBD1. Germline lookup yields CDR1 SGHRS and CDR2 YFSETQ. CDR3 length: 17 residues. V trimming: 0 bases; J trimming: 4 bases; junction bases outside the gene matches: 12. The CDR3 spells CASSLGVKGAIGETQYF. In nucleotides, the CDR3 is TGCGCCAGCAGCTTGGGTGTTAAGGGGGCAATCGGAGAGACCCAGTACTTC.

At least ten counts were recorded for this clonotype. CDR3 sequence: CASSPQAEVGGTNEKLFF. The CDR3 DNA follows: TGTGCCAGCAGCCCCCAGGCGGAGGTGGGGGGCACTAATGAAAAACTGTTTTTT. The chain has TRBV28 and TRBJ1-4; the D gene is possibly TRBD1 (6 bases). This CDR3 is 18 amino acids long. Trimming removed 6 bases at V and 2 bases at J, with 22 bases between. CDR1 and CDR2 from the germline V gene are MDHEN and SYDVKM.

Ten or more counts support this clonotype. J is TRBJ2-7 and V is TRBV5-1; tentative D call: TRBD1 (6 bases). CDR3 length: 16 amino acids. In germline, CDR1 is SGHRS, CDR2 YFSETQ. The germline V and J ends were trimmed by 0 bases and 6 bases, with 19 bases remaining between them. The CDR3 sequence is CASSLGSGTSSSEQYF. For the CDR3, the DNA is TGCGCCAGCAGCTTGGGGTCGGGGACAAGTTCCAGCGAGCAGTACTTC.

This clonotype has a count of ten or more. This chain connects TRBV30 to TRBJ1-6; tentative D call: TRBD1 (6 bases). CDR1 is GTSNPN, CDR2 SVGIG, per germline (reference sequence). V was cut by 4 bases and J by 7 bases, with 11 bases left in between. This CDR3 contains 13 residues. The CDR3 loop is CAWTGQMNSPLHF. CDR3 bases: TGTGCCTGGACTGGACAGATGAATTCACCCCTCCACTTT.

The chain carries TRBV20-1 and TRBJ2-6; D perhaps matches TRBD1 (8 bases). The germline CDR1 and CDR2 sequences are DFQATT and SNEGSKA (reference sequence). This CDR3 comprises 17 residues. The germline V and J ends were trimmed by 3 bases and 0 bases, with 15 bases remaining between them. The CDR3 is CSASATGGDSGANVLTF. CDR3 bases: TGCAGTGCTAGTGCCACAGGGGGGGACTCTGGGGCCAACGTCCTGACTTTC.

This clonotype was counted between two and nine times. The chain links TRBV5-1 to TRBJ2-1, with 7 bases matching TRBD2. The V gene end was trimmed by 7 bases and the J gene end by 6 bases; junction bases not matched to a gene: 10. The length of the CDR3 is 14 residues. Germline V gene sequence: CDR1 SGHRS, CDR2 YFSETQ. This chain's CDR3 is CASSFGGSVNEQFF. CDR3 sequence (DNA): TGCGCCAGCTCCTTTGGCGGGAGTGTCAATGAGCAGTTCTTC.

J is TRBJ2-7 and V is TRBV6-5, with 11 bases aligning to TRBD1. CDR1 is MNHEY, CDR2 SVGAGI, per germline. This CDR3 has 14 residues. Germline trimming cut 7 bases from V and 5 bases from J; bases unmatched to any gene: 7. CDR3 in DNA: TGTGCCAGCAAATCGGACAGGGGGCAAAACGAGCAGTACTTC. Its protein product is CASKSDRGQNEQYF.

About this clonotype itself: An end of the junction differs from the germline gene, which may be a read error. The rearrangement joins TRBV20-1 to TRBJ1-2, with D unclear. The germline CDR1 and CDR2 sequences are DFQATT and SNEGSKA (reference sequence). The CDR3 totals 13 residues. The CDR3 region is CSARGQISYGYTF. The CDR3 DNA is TGCAGTGCCAGAGGGCAAATAAGTTATGGCTACACCTTC.

Ten or more counts support this clonotype. The chain has TRBV7-8 and TRBJ2-7; TRBD1 agrees at 9 bases. Per germline, CDR1 SGHVS and CDR2 FQNEAQ. The CDR3 has 15 residues. With 4 bases clipped from V and 4 bases from J, the junction kept 8 bases outside the gene matches. The CDR3: CASSSRGTGLYEQYF. CDR3 nucleotide sequence: TGTGCCAGCAGCTCCCGCGGGACAGGGTTATACGAGCAGTACTTC.

This clonotype has just a few counts. This sequence joins TRBV19 and TRBJ2-7; 7 nucleotides match TRBD1. After removal of 5 bases from V and 4 bases from J, the junction contained 11 bases not matched to a gene. The CDR3 contains 15 residues. CDR1 LNHDA and CDR2 SQIVND come from the germline V gene (reference sequence). The DNA of the CDR3 is TGTGCCAGTAGTTCTCCCGGGACAGATAATTACGAGCAGTACTTC. It yields the protein CASSSPGTDNYEQYF.

This clonotype was seen at least ten times. This chain joins TRBV7-2 and TRBJ1-2; D is possibly TRBD1 (6 bases). CDR1 SGHTA and CDR2 FQGNSA come from the germline V gene. The CDR3 loop spans 14 amino acids. V was trimmed by 6 bases and J by 2 bases, leaving 13 bases between them. The CDR3 DNA reads TGTGCCAGCAGGGCGGGGGGGGCGAACTATGGCTACACCTTC. Protein sequence: CASRAGGANYGYTF.

This clonotype was picked up many times. This chain connects TRBV6-1 to TRBJ2-5; the match to TRBD1 covers 10 bases. V lost 2 bases, J lost 1 base, and 7 bases stayed unmatched. This CDR3 is 17 amino acids long. CDR1 and CDR2 from the germline V gene are MNHNS and SASEGT. The DNA for the CDR3 is TGTGCCAGCAGTGAACGGCGGACAGGGGGTATCCAAGAGACCCAGTACTTC. Amino acid sequence: CASSERRTGGIQETQYF.

The V call is TRBV20-1, the J call TRBJ2-3; 9 bases line up with TRBD2. Trimming at V came to 7 bases and at J to 4 bases, leaving 6 bases not matched to a gene. Germline CDR1 DFQATT, CDR2 SNEGSKA (reference sequence). The length of the CDR3 is 13 residues. CDR3 loop: CSGSSGEADTQYF. The CDR3 DNA follows: TGCAGTGGGTCTAGCGGGGAGGCAGATACGCAGTATTTT.

In DNA, the CDR3 is TGTGCCAGCAGTTTAAATTCTGTGTCCTCTGGAAACACCATATATTTT. Translating it yields CASSLNSVSSGNTIYF. This sequence joins TRBV27 and TRBJ1-3; no reliable D call. Germline V gene lookup returns CDR1 MNHEY and CDR2 SMNVEV (reference sequence). This CDR3 contains 16 residues. The ends were cut back, 2 bases at V and 0 bases at J, with 11 bases in the middle.

This clonotype was seen only a few times. The CDR3 coding sequence is TGTGCCAGCAGCTTAGAGATAGCCTCTGGAAACACCATATATTTT. Amino acid sequence: CASSLEIASGNTIYF. The V call is TRBV7-6, the J call TRBJ1-3; D unclear. The CDR3 is 15 residues long. With 1 base removed from V and 0 bases from J, the gap between germline ends came to 7 bases. Germline CDR1 SGHVS, CDR2 FNYEAQ.

This clonotype was detected many times. The CDR3 spells CASSLPRDRAEQYF. The CDR3 coding sequence is TGTGCCAGCAGTTTACCCAGGGACAGGGCCGAGCAGTACTTC. The V call is TRBV28, the J call TRBJ2-7, with 9 bases fitting TRBD1. The CDR3 spans 14 residues. Germline CDR1 MDHEN, CDR2 SYDVKM. J gave up 6 bases and V 2 bases, and 5 bases lay outside the gene matches.

This clonotype has at least ten counts. The rearrangement links TRBV7-6 to TRBJ2-7; 12 bases match TRBD2. V lost 5 bases, J lost 5 bases, and 4 bases stayed unmatched. CDR3 length: 14 amino acids. Germline values: CDR1 SGHVS, CDR2 FNYEAQ. Here the CDR3 reads CASSKTSGSNEQYF. The CDR3 DNA reads as TGTGCCAGCAGCAAGACTAGCGGGAGCAACGAGCAGTACTTC.

This clonotype was picked up many times. The J gene is TRBJ1-3, the V gene TRBV9; 9 nucleotides agree with TRBD1. V lost 4 bases and J lost 0; bases outside the gene matches: 5. The CDR3 is made up of 16 amino acids. The V gene's germline CDR1 is SGDLS and CDR2 YYNGEE. The CDR3 DNA is TGTGCCAGCAGCACGACAGGGGGAGCCTCTGGAAACACCATATATTTT. It codes for CASSTTGGASGNTIYF. Full variable domain (missing parts from reference TRBV9 and TRBJ1-3): DSGVTQTPKHLITATGQRVTLRCSPRSGDLSVYWYQQSLDQGLQFLIQYYNGEERAKGNILERFSAQQFPDLHSELNLSSLELGDSALYFCASSTTGGASGNTIYFGEGSWLTVV.

This clonotype was found a few times. The CDR3 nucleotides are TGTGCCAGCAGCTCCCTATTGACTAGCGGGTCCCCCTACGAGCAGTACTTC. Translating it yields CASSSLLTSGSPYEQYF. The rearrangement uses TRBV7-9 and TRBJ2-7; 10 nucleotides align to TRBD2. Germline V CDR1 and CDR2: SEHNR, FQNEAQ (reference sequence). This CDR3 is 17 amino acids long. V was clipped by 4 bases and J by 2 bases; unmatched bases: 11.

This clonotype was observed a few times. This rearrangement joins TRBV5-1 to TRBJ2-2; D uncertain. The CDR3 spans 15 residues. CDR1 is SGHRS and CDR2 is YFSETQ in the germline V gene. Trimming left V 4 bases short and J 6 bases short, with 16 bases between. The CDR3 protein is CASSRSLRNPGELFF. In DNA form, the CDR3 reads TGCGCCAGCAGCCGAAGCTTACGTAATCCCGGGGAGCTGTTTTTT.

This chain uses TRBV27 with TRBJ2-7; 8 nucleotides agree with TRBD1. CDR3 length: 12 residues. V dropped 5 bases and J dropped 11; count of bases not matched to a gene: 8. Germline assignment: CDR1 MNHEY and CDR2 SMNVEV (reference sequence). For the CDR3, the DNA is TGTGCCAGCAGTCCGGCAGGGGGCGCGGAGTACTTC. Translated: CASSPAGGAEYF.

The chain joins TRBV12-3 or TRBV12-4 to TRBJ2-3; 13 bases align to TRBD2. Germline trimming cut 6 bases from V and 4 bases from J; bases unmatched to any gene: 7. The CDR3 has 16 amino acids. The CDR3 spells CASSPPGLAGSDTQYF. In DNA form, the CDR3 reads TGTGCCAGCAGCCCCCCGGGACTAGCGGGGTCAGATACGCAGTATTTT.

In this sample, this clonotype turned up many times. J is TRBJ2-2 and V is TRBV7-3; the D is unclear. Germline V gives CDR1 SGHTA, CDR2 FQGTGA. The CDR3 has 12 residues. Trimming removed 6 bases at V and 8 bases at J, with 10 bases between. This chain's CDR3 is CASSNRPGELFF. Here the CDR3 DNA reads TGTGCCAGCAGTAACCGGCCTGGGGAGCTGTTTTTT.